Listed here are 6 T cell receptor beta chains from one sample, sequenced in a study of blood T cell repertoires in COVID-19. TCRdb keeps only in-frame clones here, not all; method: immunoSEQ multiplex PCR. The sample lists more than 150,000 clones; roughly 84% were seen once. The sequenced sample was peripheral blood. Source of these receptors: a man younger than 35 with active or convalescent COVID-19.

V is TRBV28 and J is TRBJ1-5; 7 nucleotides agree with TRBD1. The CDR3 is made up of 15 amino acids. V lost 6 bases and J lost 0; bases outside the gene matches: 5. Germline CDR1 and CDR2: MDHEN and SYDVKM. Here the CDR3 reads CASRPDRDSNQPQHF. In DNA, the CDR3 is TGTGCCAGCAGACCCGACAGGGATAGCAATCAGCCCCAGCATTTT.

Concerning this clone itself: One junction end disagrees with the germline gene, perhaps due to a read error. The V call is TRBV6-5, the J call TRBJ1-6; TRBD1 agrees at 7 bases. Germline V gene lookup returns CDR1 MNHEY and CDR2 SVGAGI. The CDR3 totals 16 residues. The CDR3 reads CASTYTGDLYNSPLHF. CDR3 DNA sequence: TGTGCCAGCACTTACACAGGGGACCTCTATAATTCACCCCTCCACTTT.

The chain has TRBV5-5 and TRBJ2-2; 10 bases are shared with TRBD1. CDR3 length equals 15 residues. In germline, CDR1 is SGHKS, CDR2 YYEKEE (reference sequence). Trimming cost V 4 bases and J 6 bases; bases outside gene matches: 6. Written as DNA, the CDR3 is TGTGCCAGCAGCAAGACAGGGGGCGCCTCCGGGGAGCTGTTTTTT. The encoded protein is CASSKTGGASGELFF.

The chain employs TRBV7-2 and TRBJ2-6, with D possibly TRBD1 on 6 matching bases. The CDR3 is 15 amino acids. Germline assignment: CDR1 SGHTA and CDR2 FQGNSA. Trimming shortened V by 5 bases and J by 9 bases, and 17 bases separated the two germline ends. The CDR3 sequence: CASSVTLEGHNVLTF. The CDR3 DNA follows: TGTGCCAGCAGCGTAACACTAGAGGGACACAACGTCCTGACTTTC.

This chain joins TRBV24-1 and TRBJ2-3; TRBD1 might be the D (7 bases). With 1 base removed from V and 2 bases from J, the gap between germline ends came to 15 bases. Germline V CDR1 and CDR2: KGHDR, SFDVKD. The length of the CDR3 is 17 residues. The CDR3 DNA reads TGTGCCACCAGTGATTTCGGCGGAGGGACAGCCACAGATACGCAGTATTTT. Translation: CATSDFGGGTATDTQYF.

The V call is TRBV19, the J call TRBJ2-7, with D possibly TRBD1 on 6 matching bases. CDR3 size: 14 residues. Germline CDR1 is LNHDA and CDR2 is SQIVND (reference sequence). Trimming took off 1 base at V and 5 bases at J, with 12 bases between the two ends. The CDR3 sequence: CASSIGQGIDEQYF. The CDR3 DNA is TGTGCCAGTAGTATAGGGCAGGGGATCGACGAGCAGTACTTC.